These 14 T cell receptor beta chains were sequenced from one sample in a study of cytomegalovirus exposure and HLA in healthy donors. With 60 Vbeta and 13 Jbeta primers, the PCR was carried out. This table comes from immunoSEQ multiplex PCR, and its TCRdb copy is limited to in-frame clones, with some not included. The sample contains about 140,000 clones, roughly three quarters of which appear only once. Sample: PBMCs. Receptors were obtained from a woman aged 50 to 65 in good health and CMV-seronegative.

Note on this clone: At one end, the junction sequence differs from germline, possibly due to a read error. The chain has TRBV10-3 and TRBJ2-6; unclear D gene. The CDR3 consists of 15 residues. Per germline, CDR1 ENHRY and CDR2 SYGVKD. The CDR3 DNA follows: TGTGCCAGCAGTTACTCACGCTCTGGGGCCAACGTCCTGACTTTC. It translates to CASSYSRSGANVLTF.

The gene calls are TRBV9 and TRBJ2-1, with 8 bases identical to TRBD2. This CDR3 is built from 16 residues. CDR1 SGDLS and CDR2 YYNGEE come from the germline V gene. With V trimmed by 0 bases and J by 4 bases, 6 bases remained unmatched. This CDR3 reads CASSVDSGDSYNEQFF. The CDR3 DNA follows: TGTGCCAGCAGCGTAGATAGCGGGGACTCTTACAATGAGCAGTTCTTC.

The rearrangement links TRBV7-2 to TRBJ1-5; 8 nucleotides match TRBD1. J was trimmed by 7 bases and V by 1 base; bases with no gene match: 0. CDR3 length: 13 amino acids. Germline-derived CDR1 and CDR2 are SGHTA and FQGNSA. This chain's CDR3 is CASSLDRGQPQHF. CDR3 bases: TGTGCCAGCAGCTTAGACAGGGGGCAGCCCCAGCATTTT.

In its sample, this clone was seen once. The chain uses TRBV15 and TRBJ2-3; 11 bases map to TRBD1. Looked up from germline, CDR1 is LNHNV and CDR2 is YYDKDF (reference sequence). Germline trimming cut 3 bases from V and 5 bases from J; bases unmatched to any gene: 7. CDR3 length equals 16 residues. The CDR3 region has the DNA TGTGCCACCAGCAGGGACAGGGGGCGCATAGGAGATACGCAGTATTTT. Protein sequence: CATSRDRGRIGDTQYF.

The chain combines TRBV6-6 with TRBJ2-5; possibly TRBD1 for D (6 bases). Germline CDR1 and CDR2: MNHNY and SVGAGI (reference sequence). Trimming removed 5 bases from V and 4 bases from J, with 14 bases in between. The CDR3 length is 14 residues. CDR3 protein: CASSATGQRETQYF. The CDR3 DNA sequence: TGTGCCAGCAGTGCCACAGGGCAACGAGAGACCCAGTACTTC.

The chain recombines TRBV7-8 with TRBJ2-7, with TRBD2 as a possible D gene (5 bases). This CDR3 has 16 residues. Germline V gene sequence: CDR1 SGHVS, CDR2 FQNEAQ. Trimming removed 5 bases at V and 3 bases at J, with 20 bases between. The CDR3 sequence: CASSPPGELSRYEQYF. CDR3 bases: TGTGCCAGCAGCCCCCCCGGGGAACTTTCCCGCTACGAGCAGTACTTC.

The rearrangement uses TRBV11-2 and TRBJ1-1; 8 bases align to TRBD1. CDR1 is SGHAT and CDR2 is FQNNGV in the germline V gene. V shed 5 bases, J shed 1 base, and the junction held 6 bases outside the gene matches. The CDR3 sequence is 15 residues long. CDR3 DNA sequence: TGTGCCAGCAGCCCCGGACAGGGCAAGAACACTGAAGCTTTCTTT. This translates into CASSPGQGKNTEAFF.

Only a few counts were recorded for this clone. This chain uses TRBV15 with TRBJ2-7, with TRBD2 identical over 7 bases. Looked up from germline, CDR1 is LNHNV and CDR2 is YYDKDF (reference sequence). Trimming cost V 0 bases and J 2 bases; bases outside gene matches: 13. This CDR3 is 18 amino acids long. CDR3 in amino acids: CATSRDSDGAGRAYEQYF. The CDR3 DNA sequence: TGTGCCACCAGCAGAGATTCCGATGGAGCGGGGAGAGCCTACGAGCAGTACTTC. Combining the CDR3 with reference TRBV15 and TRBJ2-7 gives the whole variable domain DAMVIQNPRYQVTQFGKPVTLSCSQTLNHNVMYWYQQKSSQAPKLLFHYYDKDFNNEADTPDNFQSRRPNTSFCFLDIRSPGLGDTAMYLCATSRDSDGAGRAYEQYFGPGTRLTVT.

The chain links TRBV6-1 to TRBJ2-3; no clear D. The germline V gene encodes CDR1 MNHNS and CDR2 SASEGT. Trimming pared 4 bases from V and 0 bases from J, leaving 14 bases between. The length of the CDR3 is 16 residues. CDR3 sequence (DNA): TGTGCCAGCAGTGGAGAGACTTACTCTAGCACAGATACGCAGTATTTT. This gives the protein CASSGETYSSTDTQYF.

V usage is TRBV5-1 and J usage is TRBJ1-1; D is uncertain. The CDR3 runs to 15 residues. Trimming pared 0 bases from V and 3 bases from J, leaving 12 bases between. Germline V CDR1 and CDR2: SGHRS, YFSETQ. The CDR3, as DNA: TGCGCCAGCAGCTTGGAGAGGGCTTCGGACACTGAAGCTTTCTTT. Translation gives CASSLERASDTEAFF.

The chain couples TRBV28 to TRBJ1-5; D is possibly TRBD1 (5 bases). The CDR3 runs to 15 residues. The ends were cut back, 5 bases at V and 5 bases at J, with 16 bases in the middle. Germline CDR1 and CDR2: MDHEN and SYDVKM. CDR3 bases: TGTGCCAGCAGTACTGGACAATCTGGCTATCAGCCCCAGCATTTT. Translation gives CASSTGQSGYQPQHF.

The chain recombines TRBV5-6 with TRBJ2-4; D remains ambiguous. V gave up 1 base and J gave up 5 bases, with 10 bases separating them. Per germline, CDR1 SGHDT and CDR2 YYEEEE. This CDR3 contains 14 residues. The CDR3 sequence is CASSLRDFQNIQYF. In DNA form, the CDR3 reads TGTGCCAGCAGCTTGCGAGATTTCCAAAACATTCAGTACTTC.

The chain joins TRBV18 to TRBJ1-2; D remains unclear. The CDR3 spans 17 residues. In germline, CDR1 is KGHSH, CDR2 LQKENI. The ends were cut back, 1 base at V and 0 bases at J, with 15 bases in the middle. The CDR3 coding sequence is TGTGCCAGCTCACCACTTCCCGGGGTCCTGGCTAACTATGGCTACACCTTC. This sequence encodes CASSPLPGVLANYGYTF.

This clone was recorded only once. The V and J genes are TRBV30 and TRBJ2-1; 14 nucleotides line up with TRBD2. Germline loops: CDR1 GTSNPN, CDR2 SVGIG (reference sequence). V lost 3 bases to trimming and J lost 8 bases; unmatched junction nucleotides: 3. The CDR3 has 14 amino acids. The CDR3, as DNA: TGTGCCTGGAGACCGGGACTAGCGGGGGATGAGCAGTTCTTC. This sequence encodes CAWRPGLAGDEQFF.